This is a list of T cell receptor beta chains from one sample in a study of glioma-infiltrating T cells. TCRdb reprocessed the multiplex PCR reads with MiXCR, giving one entry per CDR3 protein. The table records about 410,000 distinct CDR3 sequences, 35% to 45% of them present only once. Material: glioma tissue, nonneoplastic brain tissue, or PBMCs (not recorded which). The receptors were gathered from a human donor with low-grade glioma or glioblastoma, undergoing nonglioma brain surgery, or in good health (not recorded which). Each CDR3 is given with its conserved first and last residue. Each record gives: CDR3 protein, V gene, J gene, CDR3 length.

CDR3: CASSLDRWMNTEAFF; V: TRBV7-2; J: TRBJ1-1; length: 15
CDR3: CASSPLTHFNEQFF; V: TRBV6-1; J: TRBJ2-1; length: 14
CDR3: CASSESDRWEQYF; V: TRBV25-1; J: TRBJ2-7; length: 13
CDR3: CASNHGGTPYEQYF; V: TRBV12-3/TRBV12-4; J: TRBJ2-7; length: 14
CDR3: CASGSLDSAGVGYTF; V: TRBV5-6; J: TRBJ1-2; length: 15
CDR3: CSVEGIIGGSYEQYF; V: TRBV29-1; J: TRBJ2-7; length: 15
CDR3: CASGLFPTSGEETQYF; V: TRBV28; J: TRBJ2-5; length: 16
CDR3: CSARGQRESTDTQYF; V: TRBV20-1; J: TRBJ2-3; length: 15
CDR3: CASSYPGVEAFF; V: TRBV6-2/TRBV6-3; J: TRBJ1-1; length: 12
CDR3: CASSILARNPGELFF; V: TRBV19; J: TRBJ2-2; length: 15
CDR3: CASSRLGGGRSYEQYF; V: TRBV3-1; J: TRBJ2-7; length: 16
CDR3: CSAPRVMNTEAFF; V: TRBV20-1; J: TRBJ1-1; length: 13
CDR3: CASSTPGQDEKLFF; V: TRBV28; J: TRBJ1-4; length: 14
CDR3: CASSPDGLYGYTF; V: TRBV7-3; J: TRBJ1-2; length: 13
CDR3: CASSLGSGSGTDTQYF; V: TRBV7-2; J: TRBJ2-3; length: 16
CDR3: CASSGLPGQGADEQYF; V: TRBV7-3; J: TRBJ2-7; length: 16
CDR3: CASSSSGTSYNSPLHF; V: TRBV28; J: TRBJ1-6; length: 16
CDR3: CASSFFGTSEPKQYF; V: TRBV5-1; J: TRBJ2-7; length: 15
CDR3: CASSLTMIMNTEAFF; V: TRBV27; J: TRBJ1-1; length: 15